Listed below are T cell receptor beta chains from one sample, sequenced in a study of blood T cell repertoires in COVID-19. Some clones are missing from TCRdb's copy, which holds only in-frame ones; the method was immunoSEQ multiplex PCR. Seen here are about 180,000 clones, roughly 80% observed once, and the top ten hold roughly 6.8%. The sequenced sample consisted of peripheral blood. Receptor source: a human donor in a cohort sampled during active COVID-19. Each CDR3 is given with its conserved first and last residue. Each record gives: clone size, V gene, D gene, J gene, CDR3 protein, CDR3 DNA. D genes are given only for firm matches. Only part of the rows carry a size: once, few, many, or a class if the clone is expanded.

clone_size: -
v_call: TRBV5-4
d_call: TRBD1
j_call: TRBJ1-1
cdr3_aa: CASSPPGTGVNTEAFF
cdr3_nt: TGTGCCAGCAGCCCGCCCGGGACAGGGGTGAACACTGAAGCTTTCTTT

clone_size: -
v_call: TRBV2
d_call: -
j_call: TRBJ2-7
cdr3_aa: CASSMRSVSLSPEQYF
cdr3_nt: TGTGCCAGCAGTATGAGGTCCGTGTCTCTCAGTCCCGAGCAGTACTTC

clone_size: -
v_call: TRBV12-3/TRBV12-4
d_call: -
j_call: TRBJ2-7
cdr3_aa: CASSFSTDEQYF
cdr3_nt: TGTGCCAGCAGTTTTTCGACAGACGAGCAGTACTTC

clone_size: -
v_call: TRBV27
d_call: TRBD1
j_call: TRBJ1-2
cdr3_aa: CASRRTGEIPDNYGYTF
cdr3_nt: TGTGCCAGCAGAAGGACAGGGGAGATCCCCGATAACTATGGCTACACCTTC

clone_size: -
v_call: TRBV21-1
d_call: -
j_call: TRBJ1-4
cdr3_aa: CASSDPRGAYEKLFF
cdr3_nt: TGTGCCAGCAGCGATCCCAGGGGAGCGTATGAAAAACTGTTTTTT

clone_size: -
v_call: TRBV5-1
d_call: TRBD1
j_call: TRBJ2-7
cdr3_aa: CASGFYRGSGEQYF
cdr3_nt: TGCGCCAGCGGCTTCTACAGGGGGAGCGGCGAGCAGTACTTC

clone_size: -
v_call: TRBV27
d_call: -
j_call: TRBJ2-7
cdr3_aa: CASRKNTYEQYF
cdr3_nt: TGTGCCAGCAGAAAGAACACCTACGAGCAGTACTTC

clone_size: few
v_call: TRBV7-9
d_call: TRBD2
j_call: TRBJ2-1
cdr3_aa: CASSLPSGGLDNEQFF
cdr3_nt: TGTGCCAGCAGCTTACCTAGCGGGGGGCTAGACAATGAGCAGTTCTTC

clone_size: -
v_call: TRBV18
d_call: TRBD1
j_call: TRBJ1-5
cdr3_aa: CASSPRDRGFHQPQHF
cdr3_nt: TGTGCCAGCTCACCCCGGGACAGGGGTTTTCATCAGCCCCAGCATTTT

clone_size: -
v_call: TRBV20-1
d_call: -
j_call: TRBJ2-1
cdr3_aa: CSAPGSNEQFF
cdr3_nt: TGCAGTGCTCCGGGGAGCAATGAGCAGTTCTTC

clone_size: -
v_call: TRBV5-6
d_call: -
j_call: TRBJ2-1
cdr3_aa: CASNGQNNEQFF
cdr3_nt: TGTGCCAGCAACGGACAGAACAATGAGCAGTTCTTC

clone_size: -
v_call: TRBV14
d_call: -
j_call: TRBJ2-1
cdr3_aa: CASSQVDGGSSYNEQFF
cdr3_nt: TGTGCCAGCAGCCAAGTCGATGGGGGGAGCTCCTACAATGAGCAGTTCTTC

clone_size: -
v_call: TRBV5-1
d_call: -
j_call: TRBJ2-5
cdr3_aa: CASSLDLTQYF
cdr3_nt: TGCGCCAGCAGCTTGGACTTGACCCAGTACTTC

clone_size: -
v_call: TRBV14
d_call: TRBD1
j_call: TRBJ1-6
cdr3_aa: CASSPRTGGYSPLHF
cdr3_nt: TGTGCCAGCAGCCCACGGACAGGGGGATATTCACCCCTCCACTTT

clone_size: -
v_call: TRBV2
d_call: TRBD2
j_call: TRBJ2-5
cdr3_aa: CASKAWVGLAGGYQETQYF
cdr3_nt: TGTGCCAGCAAAGCCTGGGTAGGGCTAGCGGGGGGTTACCAAGAGACCCAGTACTTC

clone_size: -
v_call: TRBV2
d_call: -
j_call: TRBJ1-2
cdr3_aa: CASEVFRTSGDVYGYTF
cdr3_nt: TGTGCCAGCGAGGTGTTCCGAACCTCAGGGGATGTCTATGGCTACACCTTC

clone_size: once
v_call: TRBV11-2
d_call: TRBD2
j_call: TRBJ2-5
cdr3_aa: CASSLGVAGITQETQYF
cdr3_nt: TGTGCCAGCAGCTTAGGGGTAGCGGGGATAACCCAAGAGACCCAGTACTTC